A single sample is the source of the 5 T cell receptor beta chains below, sequenced in a study of blood T cells in healthy people across ages. A second PCR, run for roughly 7 to 11 cycles, used a sample-barcoded 5' primer plus a J-beta primer mix. TCRdb analysed the 5' RACE reads with MiXCR anew, one entry per CDR3 protein. The sample shows 1.2 million to 1.5 million distinct CDR3 sequences, 45% to 70% of them seen only once. Sequenced input: blood. These receptors came from a man between 18 and 35 years old in good health.

The chain has TRBV7-9 and TRBJ2-7; 11 nucleotides match TRBD1. Germline V gene data show CDR1 as SEHNR and CDR2 as FQNEAQ (reference sequence). The trim removed 3 bases at V and 4 bases at J, leaving 8 bases unmatched. The CDR3 spans 16 residues. The CDR3 sequence: CASSLNRDRGLYEQYF. CDR3 sequence (DNA): TGTGCCAGCAGCTTGAACAGGGACAGGGGGTTATACGAGCAGTACTTC.

As for this clonotype: A much larger clone differs by one base, so this may be a read error. The chain combines TRBV21-1 with TRBJ2-7; TRBD1, the table's D call, lacks a check against the DNA. The closer fit of TRBJ2-4 to the DNA end suggests the J call may be wrong. TRBV21-1 is marked as a pseudogene. The CDR3 sequence is 16 residues long. The chain's CDR3 is CASSKARAGDGNIQYF. CDR3 coding DNA: TGTGCCAGCAGCAAAGCGCGTGCGGGGGATGGAAACATTCAGTACTTC.

This clonotype has just a few counts. The J gene is TRBJ2-7, the V gene TRBV5-1, with 8 bases aligning to TRBD1. J lost 2 bases, V lost 4 bases, and 8 bases had no gene match. The CDR3 runs 15 residues. From germline, CDR1 is SGHRS and CDR2 YFSETQ. In DNA, the CDR3 is TGCGCCAGCAGCCACCCGGACAGGGACCCCTACGAGCAGTACTTC. As protein: CASSHPDRDPYEQYF.

Written as DNA, the CDR3 is TGTGCCAGCAGCCAAACCGTCGACAGTCCCAAAAACATTCAGTACTTC. Translating it yields CASSQTVDSPKNIQYF. This sequence joins TRBV6-6 and TRBJ2-4, with D tentatively TRBD1 (5 bases). The germline gives CDR1 MNHNY, CDR2 SVGAGI (reference sequence). The CDR3 has 16 residues. V lost 6 bases, J lost 2 bases, and 17 bases lay in between.

V usage is TRBV6-2 or TRBV6-3 and J usage is TRBJ2-7, with unresolved D. This CDR3 contains 14 residues. Per germline, CDR1 MNHEY and CDR2 SVGEGT. V was clipped by 4 bases and J by 3 bases, with 13 bases between them. CDR3 in DNA: TGTGCCAGCAGTTCGATCGACGTTGGCTACGAGCAGTACTTC. Its protein is CASSSIDVGYEQYF.